One sample yielded the 29 T cell receptor beta chains listed below, sequenced in a study of CD8+ T cells in alopecia areata. It was cDNA, reverse transcribed from extracted RNA, that served as the sequencing template. The method was immunoSEQ multiplex PCR; TCRdb's version includes in-frame clones alone and lacks a portion of them. The data contain a few hundred thousand clones, roughly 63% of them singletons. The treatment is: oral pan-JAK inhibitor, 5-10 mg twice daily. The specimen was CD4+ T cells sorted from blood, collected at approximately week 52, from a patient treated with tofacitinib. The receptors shown here come from a human donor with alopecia areata.

The table lists this clone with a few counts. The chain uses TRBV6-5 and TRBJ2-1; TRBD2 matches at 8 bases. This CDR3 has 13 amino acids. The trim removed 9 bases at V and 10 bases at J, leaving 11 bases unmatched. From germline, CDR1 is MNHEY and CDR2 SVGAGI. CDR3 protein: CASTGTSRREQFF. Written as DNA, the CDR3 is TGTGCCAGTACCGGGACTAGTCGTCGCGAGCAGTTCTTC.

The chain combines TRBV7-6 with TRBJ1-3; D is undetermined. With 5 bases removed from V and 0 bases from J, the gap between germline ends came to 8 bases. This CDR3 region has 14 residues. Germline V CDR1 and CDR2: SGHVS, FNYEAQ. CDR3 residues: CASSKYDSGNTIYF. The CDR3 region has the DNA TGTGCCAGCAGCAAGTATGACTCTGGAAACACCATATATTTT.

The V call is TRBV30, the J call TRBJ1-1; 7 bases fit TRBD1. V lost 4 bases to trimming and J lost 4 bases; unmatched junction nucleotides: 6. Germline V lookup: CDR1 GTSNPN, CDR2 SVGIG (reference sequence). CDR3 length equals 13 residues. CDR3 coding DNA: TGTGCCTGGAAGGGGCAGGGGGTCACTGAAGCTTTCTTT. Amino acids: CAWKGQGVTEAFF.

The genes are TRBV7-2 and TRBJ2-3; 9 positions match TRBD1. The trim removed 5 bases at V and 1 base at J, leaving 7 bases unmatched. The CDR3 is 16 amino acids. Germline V CDR1 and CDR2: SGHTA, FQGNSA. The CDR3 protein is CASSPGQGRGTDTQYF. The DNA for the CDR3 is TGTGCCAGCAGCCCTGGACAGGGGAGGGGCACAGATACGCAGTATTTT.

CDR3 sequence: CASSLDRDEKLFF. The CDR3, as DNA: TGTGCCAGCAGCTTAGACAGGGATGAAAAACTGTTTTTT. The V call is TRBV7-2, the J call TRBJ1-4; TRBD1 is a possible D gene (6 bases). The CDR3 extends over 13 amino acids. With 1 base removed from V and 6 bases from J, the gap between germline ends came to 6 bases. Germline CDR1 SGHTA, CDR2 FQGNSA.

The V and J genes are TRBV30 and TRBJ2-7; weak D call: TRBD1 (6 bases). Germline V lookup: CDR1 GTSNPN, CDR2 SVGIG (reference sequence). The ends were cut back, 8 bases at V and 0 bases at J, with 11 bases in the middle. The CDR3 length is 12 residues. The chain's CDR3 is CAGQGHSYEQYF. CDR3 nucleotide sequence: TGTGCCGGGCAGGGACACTCCTACGAGCAGTACTTC. Full variable domain (rest looked up from reference TRBV30 and TRBJ2-7): SQTIHQWPATLVQPVGSPLSLECTVEGTSNPNLYWYRQAAGRGLQLLFYSVGIGQISSEVPQNLSASRPQDRQFILSSKKLLLSDSGFYLCAGQGHSYEQYFGPGTRLTVT.

This clone was counted between two and nine times. The chain is built from TRBV30 and TRBJ1-2; a weak D match, TRBD1 (5 bases). CDR1 GTSNPN and CDR2 SVGIG come from the germline V gene (reference sequence). Trimming stripped 2 bases from V and 6 bases from J, with 13 bases between. The CDR3 is 13 amino acids. CDR3 DNA sequence: TGTGCCTGGAGTCCCCCAGGGCGGAATGGCTACACCTTC. This translates into CAWSPPGRNGYTF.

The chain has TRBV29-1 and TRBJ1-2; D is ambiguous. Trimming cost V 3 bases and J 8 bases, with 10 bases left between them. CDR1 SQVTM and CDR2 ANQGSEA come from the germline V gene. This CDR3 spans 11 amino acids. The DNA of the CDR3 is TGCAGCGTTGAGGGTGAGACGGGCTACACCTTC. Translating it yields CSVEGETGYTF.

Only a few counts were recorded for this clone. The chain carries TRBV7-9 and TRBJ1-1, with D perhaps matching TRBD1 (5 bases). Germline assignment: CDR1 SEHNR and CDR2 FQNEAQ (reference sequence). This CDR3 spans 15 amino acids. Trimming took 1 base from V and 0 from J, leaving 9 bases between them. The CDR3 here is CASSLEEGMNTEAFF. CDR3 in DNA: TGTGCCAGCAGCTTAGAGGAGGGGATGAACACTGAAGCTTTCTTT. Together with reference TRBV7-9 and TRBJ1-1, the CDR3 gives the full variable domain: DTGVSQNPRHKITKRGQNVTFRCDPISEHNRLYWYRQTLGQGPEFLTYFQNEAQLEKSRLLSDRFSAERPKGSFSTLEIQRTEQGDSAMYLCASSLEEGMNTEAFFGQGTRLTVV.

The table lists this clone with a few counts. The CDR3 coding sequence is TGTGCCGTATCGGGGATTCGAAATCAGCCCCAGCATTTT. This codes for CAVSGIRNQPQHF. V usage is TRBV19 and J usage is TRBJ1-5; no reliable D call. CDR1 LNHDA and CDR2 SQIVND come from the germline V gene (reference sequence). The ends were cut back, 11 bases at V and 4 bases at J, with 15 bases in the middle. CDR3 length: 13 amino acids.

The chain links TRBV2 to TRBJ2-3; weak D call: TRBD1 (6 bases). CDR1 and CDR2 from the germline V gene are SNHLY and FYNNEI. The CDR3 sequence is 13 residues long. V shed 8 bases and J shed 0 bases, with 9 bases lying between them. CDR3 sequence: CASPGESTDTQYF. The CDR3 DNA is TGTGCCAGCCCAGGGGAGAGCACAGATACGCAGTATTTT.

V is TRBV29-1 and J is TRBJ2-3; weak D call: TRBD1 (5 bases). Trimming left V 4 bases short and J 0 bases short, with 8 bases between. Germline lookup yields CDR1 SQVTM and CDR2 ANQGSEA. The CDR3 has 13 amino acids. The CDR3 DNA reads TGCAGCGTTGTACAGGCGAGCACAGATACGCAGTATTTT. Encoded protein: CSVVQASTDTQYF.

V gene TRBV30 combines with J gene TRBJ2-3, with D possibly matching TRBD2 (7 bases). The CDR3 runs 14 residues. Germline V gene data show CDR1 as GTSNPN and CDR2 as SVGIG (reference sequence). The germline V and J ends were trimmed by 3 bases and 8 bases, with 18 bases remaining between them. The CDR3 spells CAWSLGGAGGTQYF. As DNA, the CDR3 is TGTGCCTGGAGCCTGGGGGGGGCCGGAGGTACGCAGTATTTT.

V usage is TRBV14 and J usage is TRBJ2-5; no clear D gene. Trimming removed 3 bases at V and 5 bases at J, with 13 bases between. From germline, CDR1 is SGHDN and CDR2 FVKESK. The CDR3 length is 14 residues. CDR3 sequence (DNA): TGTGCCAGCAGCCAGGGCGGCCGTTTGGAGACCCAGTACTTC. Translation gives CASSQGGRLETQYF. Based on the CDR3 plus reference TRBV14 and TRBJ2-5, the full variable domain is EAGVTQFPSHSVIEKGQTVTLRCDPISGHDNLYWYRRVMGKEIKFLLHFVKESKQDESGMPNNRFLAERTGGTYSTLKVQPAELEDSGVYFCASSQGGRLETQYFGPGTRLLVL.

The chain joins TRBV5-1 to TRBJ1-4; D remains ambiguous. CDR3 length: 14 residues. V was trimmed by 1 base and J by 2 bases, leaving 6 bases between them. Germline V gene data show CDR1 as SGHRS and CDR2 as YFSETQ. The CDR3 loop reads CASSLTGTNEKLFF. The DNA of the CDR3 is TGCGCCAGCAGCTTGACGGGTACTAATGAAAAACTGTTTTTT.

The V and J genes are TRBV18 and TRBJ1-6; D not resolved. Trimming pared 2 bases from V and 8 bases from J, leaving 7 bases between. Looked up from germline, CDR1 is KGHSH and CDR2 is LQKENI. The length of the CDR3 is 13 residues. This CDR3 reads CASSPDPDSPLHF. For the CDR3, the DNA is TGTGCCAGCTCACCAGACCCGGATTCACCCCTCCACTTT.

This chain joins TRBV9 and TRBJ2-1; 8 positions match TRBD2. CDR1 SGDLS and CDR2 YYNGEE come from the germline V gene. The V gene end was trimmed by 0 bases and the J gene end by 5 bases; junction bases not matched to a gene: 4. CDR3 size: 15 residues. DNA of the CDR3: TGTGCCAGCAGCGTAGCGACTAGCGAGCACAATGAGCAGTTCTTC. Translation gives CASSVATSEHNEQFF.

The chain has TRBV5-6 and TRBJ1-5; 7 bases align to TRBD1. This CDR3 has 15 residues. The junction had 7 bases not matched to a gene; V was cut back by 4 bases and J by 3 bases. Germline V gives CDR1 SGHDT, CDR2 YYEEEE. This CDR3 reads CASSRQGEVNQPQHF. The CDR3 DNA sequence: TGTGCCAGCAGCCGACAGGGCGAGGTCAATCAGCCCCAGCATTTT.

This clone was seen more than once but under ten times. The rearrangement joins TRBV5-1 to TRBJ2-1, with 9 bases fitting TRBD1. Germline trimming cut 1 base from V and 7 bases from J; bases unmatched to any gene: 12. Per the germline V gene, CDR1 is SGHRS and CDR2 is YFSETQ. The length of the CDR3 is 17 residues. CDR3: CASSLIRIRTGVNEQFF. As DNA, the CDR3 is TGCGCCAGCAGCTTGATTCGTATTCGGACAGGGGTAAATGAGCAGTTCTTC. Full variable domain (missing parts from reference TRBV5-1 and TRBJ2-1): KAGVTQTPRYLIKTRGQQVTLSCSPISGHRSVSWYQQTPGQGLQFLFEYFSETQRNKGNFPGRFSGRQFSNSRSEMNVSTLELGDSALYLCASSLIRIRTGVNEQFFGPGTRLTVL.

The chain is built from TRBV5-1 and TRBJ2-1, with D perhaps matching TRBD2 (7 bases). Trimming left V 4 bases short and J 9 bases short, with 20 bases between. Per the germline V gene, CDR1 is SGHRS and CDR2 is YFSETQ. This CDR3 contains 15 residues. CDR3 sequence: CASSTLAVGAREQFF. The CDR3 coding sequence is TGCGCCAGCAGCACCCTAGCGGTGGGGGCTCGTGAGCAGTTCTTC.

The V call is TRBV15, the J call TRBJ2-5; 8 nucleotides line up with TRBD1. Germline V lookup: CDR1 LNHNV, CDR2 YYDKDF (reference sequence). J was trimmed by 5 bases and V by 0 bases; bases with no gene match: 11. The CDR3 is made up of 17 amino acids. The CDR3 protein is CATSRDYLGTGVETQYF. In DNA form, the CDR3 reads TGTGCCACCAGCAGAGATTACCTCGGGACAGGTGTTGAGACCCAGTACTTC.

The V gene is TRBV29-1, the J gene TRBJ2-1; D is uncertain. Trimming stripped 2 bases from V and 9 bases from J, with 11 bases between. CDR1 is SQVTM, CDR2 ANQGSEA, per germline. The CDR3 runs 12 residues. The DNA for the CDR3 is TGCAGCGTTGAACACGAAGTCGGTGAGCAGTTCTTC. It yields the protein CSVEHEVGEQFF.

The chain has TRBV21-1 and TRBJ2-7; the listed D gene, TRBD2, was not tested against the DNA. TRBV21-1 is a pseudogene locus. The CDR3 is 15 amino acids. CDR3 in DNA: TGTGCCAGCAGCGACTCGGACTCCATCATGGGTGAGCAGTACTTC. The encoded protein is CASSDSDSIMGEQYF.

V and J are TRBV6-1 and TRBJ2-7; D remains ambiguous. The germline V gene encodes CDR1 MNHNS and CDR2 SASEGT. The CDR3 loop spans 12 amino acids. V was pared by 0 bases and J by 6 bases, with 6 bases between. CDR3 amino acids: CASSEAGFEQYF. CDR3 DNA: TGTGCCAGCAGTGAAGCCGGGTTCGAGCAGTACTTC.

The CDR3 DNA sequence: TGTGCCAGCAGCTTCGGGTGGCTTCGGGAAGGCTCACCCCTCCACTTT. Translated: CASSFGWLREGSPLHF. The V and J genes are TRBV7-9 and TRBJ1-6, with D unresolved. This CDR3 has 16 amino acids. The ends were cut back, 3 bases at V and 10 bases at J, with 19 bases in the middle. Germline CDR1 reads SEHNR; CDR2 reads FQNEAQ (reference sequence).

There are a few counts of this clone. The chain recombines TRBV7-2 with TRBJ2-7; 10 nucleotides align to TRBD1. Per germline, CDR1 SGHTA and CDR2 FQGNSA. After removal of 5 bases from V and 6 bases from J, the junction contained 7 bases not matched to a gene. The CDR3 covers 14 residues. CDR3: CASSNDRGRTEQYF. CDR3 DNA sequence: TGTGCCAGCAGCAACGACAGGGGGCGGACCGAGCAGTACTTC.

This clone was observed a handful of times. At the DNA level, this CDR3 is encoded by other sequences in the same sample as well. J is TRBJ1-5 and V is TRBV4-1, with D unclear. In germline, CDR1 is MGHRA, CDR2 YSYEKL. V was pared by 0 bases and J by 4 bases, with 4 bases between. This CDR3 comprises 13 residues. The chain's CDR3 is CASSQDPNQPQHF. For the CDR3, the DNA is TGCGCCAGCAGCCAAGACCCTAATCAGCCCCAGCATTTT.

The rearrangement uses TRBV5-1 and TRBJ2-5; 9 bases map to TRBD1. Germline CDR1 reads SGHRS; CDR2 reads YFSETQ. V was clipped by 2 bases and J by 0 bases; unmatched bases: 5. The CDR3 has 16 amino acids. This CDR3 is CASSLQGAIYQETQYF. The CDR3 DNA reads TGCGCCAGCAGCTTACAGGGGGCCATCTACCAAGAGACCCAGTACTTC.

This clone turned up a few times. The rearrangement links TRBV19 to TRBJ2-2, with D possibly being TRBD1 or TRBD2 (5 bases each). The germline V gene encodes CDR1 LNHDA and CDR2 SQIVND (reference sequence). Trimming removed 6 bases at V and 2 bases at J, with 13 bases between. The CDR3 runs to 15 residues. The CDR3 spells CASRYRDANTGELFF. CDR3 DNA: TGTGCCAGTAGATACCGGGACGCCAACACCGGGGAGCTGTTTTTT.